A selection of T cell receptor beta chains follows, all from one sample in a study of PD-1 blockade in classical Hodgkin lymphoma. TCRdb keeps only in-frame clones here, not all; method: immunoSEQ multiplex PCR. The table shows fewer than 100,000 clones, with just over 90% occurring only once. Here the sequenced sample was peripheral blood mononuclear cells (PBMCs), taken before the fourth cycle of nivolumab. The receptors come from a human donor with classical Hodgkin lymphoma. The CDR3 runs from the conserved cysteine through the conserved F or W.

>TRBV5-1
CASSLDGTDGEKLFF
>TRBV10-1
CASSEPVCVQGTNSPLHF
>TRBV19
CASSIDLPTGAGPNYGYTF
>TRBV6-1
CASSSTGDLGAFF
>TRBV28
CASGGDSATYGYTF
>TRBV28
CASSLLGGTGGYTF
>TRBV7-6
CASSLLAKTDTQYF
>TRBV18
CASSLGLAPNTGELFF
>TRBV5-1
CASSRRQGADEQYF
>TRBV6-6
CASSVASQETQYF
>TRBV2
CASTRRDSYEQYF
>TRBV10-2
CASKETGNYGYTF
>TRBV5-1
CASALGSGNTGELFF
>TRBV20-1
CSAGPYEQYF
>TRBV6-1
CASSEVDTVTPTF
>TRBV6-1
CASSEVYGTNQPQHF
>TRBV6-4
CASSEEGTINTGELFF
>TRBV10-1
CASSEGRWGDEQYF
>TRBV7-6
CASSFRLAGGSSYEQYF
>TRBV6-5
CASSRGRTGVATQYF
>TRBV5-1
CASSLEGYAYEQYF
>TRBV5-1
CASSFSGEIIYGYTF
>TRBV6-5
CASSSLAGARYEQYF
>TRBV30
CAWSVSGTSGRHTGELFF
>TRBV7-8
CASSLIGEMGELFF
>TRBV4-1
CASSQGRAGGRSYNEQFF
>TRBV7-6
CASSFWGNTGELFF
>TRBV30
CAWRSQDKIYEQYF
>TRBV10-2
CASRNSGSNSYEQYF
>TRBV19
CASSPHSGQTHRDTEAFF
>TRBV29-1
CSVVSGTGSYEQYF
>TRBV6-1
CASSAFRGGGTDTQYF
>TRBV30
CAWRNDRGPTNEKLFF